Each of the 13 T cell receptor delta chains below was sequenced from the same sample in a study of Vδ1+ human thymocytes. General study points: Thymic TRG and TRD repertoires appeared highly polyclonal.

These TCRs' antigens remain unknown. RNA was extracted from the cells and then reverse transcribed. CDR3 amplicons came from multiplex PCR with pooled V-gene forward and constant-region reverse primers. TCRdb re-processed the multiplex PCR reads via CATT. Among 80,000 or so delta-chain clones listed, 30% to 45% were seen once. Sequences were obtained from Vdelta1+ gamma-delta thymocytes from the thymus. As to subset: FACS-sorted CD3+ TCRalphabeta- TCRVdelta1+ TCRVdelta2- thymocytes. Source of these receptors: a boy under two years old who had congenital heart surgery.

This clone was seen only a few times. V usage is TRDV1 and J usage is TRDJ1; 13 bases are shared with TRDD3. CDR1 and CDR2 (germline): TSWWSYY, QGS. This CDR3 has 22 residues. The J segment lost 3 bases and the V segment lost 1 base, leaving 20 bases of the junction unmatched. DNA for the CDR3: TGTGCTCTTGGGGAACGGTTTTTAGCTGACTGGGGGATACGGAGGGGTTCCGATAAACTCATCTTT. Its translation: CALGERFLADWGIRRGSDKLIF.

The genes are TRDV1 and TRDJ1; D gene uncertain. Germline V gene sequence: CDR1 TSWWSYY, CDR2 QGS. This CDR3 spans 18 amino acids. With 0 bases removed from V and 0 bases from J, the gap between germline ends came to 17 bases. The CDR3 DNA reads TGTGCTCTTGGGGAACTCTATCCCGAGAAGGGAGACACCGATAAACTCATCTTT. Translated, it gives CALGELYPEKGDTDKLIF.

The genes are TRDV1 and TRDJ1; 8 nucleotides agree with TRDD3. Trimming took 4 bases from V and 0 from J; bases not matched to a gene: 16. The germline V gene encodes CDR1 TSWWSYY and CDR2 QGS. The CDR3 is made up of 19 amino acids. DNA of the CDR3: TGTGCTCTTGGGGGCTCCTACCCACTGGGGGGTCAGTACACCGATAAACTCATCTTT. Its translation is CALGGSYPLGGQYTDKLIF.

J is TRDJ1 and V is TRDV2; 8 bases map to TRDD3. CDR1 is GEAIGNYY and CDR2 is EKD in the germline V gene. The CDR3 loop spans 18 amino acids. The ends lost 9 bases at V and 1 base at J; junction bases unmatched: 21. CDR3 sequence (DNA): TGTGCCACCCATCATAGTACTGTGGGATACGCCGGCACCGATAAACTCATCTTT. Its protein is CATHHSTVGYAGTDKLIF.

The table lists this clone with a few counts. The chain is built from TRDV1 and TRDJ1, with TRDD3 matching 10 bases. Germline-derived CDR1 and CDR2 are TSWWSYY and QGS. Unmatched junction bases numbered 11, after V lost 7 bases and J lost 0 bases. This CDR3 region has 17 residues. The CDR3 here is CALDPVGTGGYTDKLIF. The CDR3 nucleotides read TGTGCTCTTGACCCCGTGGGTACTGGGGGATACACCGATAAACTCATCTTT.

This clone was counted between two and nine times. The chain joins TRDV1 to TRDJ1; D is possibly TRDD2 or TRDD3 (7 bases each). CDR1 and CDR2 from the germline V gene are TSWWSYY and QGS. V lost 0 bases and J 0 bases, leaving 35 bases between the germline ends. The CDR3 runs to 24 residues. CDR3 sequence: CALGELLLSYRRPKLGVNTDKLIF. The DNA for the CDR3 is TGTGCTCTTGGGGAACTGCTACTTTCCTACCGGCGCCCTAAGCTGGGGGTCAACACCGATAAACTCATCTTT.

In this sample, this clone turned up a few times. The chain links TRDV1 to TRDJ1; tentatively, D is TRDD2 (6 bases). Germline loops: CDR1 TSWWSYY, CDR2 QGS. Trimming shortened V by 3 bases and J by 5 bases, and 25 bases separated the two germline ends. The CDR3 has 18 amino acids. The CDR3 DNA sequence: TGTGCTCTTGGGGAGCGCCAAAAGACCTTCCCTTGGCATGATAAACTCATCTTT. Amino acid sequence: CALGERQKTFPWHDKLIF.

This clone has more than one count but fewer than ten. This chain uses TRDV1 with TRDJ1, with 13 bases matching TRDD3. The germline V gene has CDR1 TSWWSYY and CDR2 QGS. There are 21 residues in the CDR3. The V gene end was trimmed by 2 bases and the J gene end by 3 bases; junction bases not matched to a gene: 18. Here the CDR3 reads CALGEFVFLLTGGYGSDKLIF. For the CDR3, the DNA is TGTGCTCTTGGGGAATTCGTCTTCCTCTTAACTGGGGGATACGGATCCGATAAACTCATCTTT.

The V call is TRDV1, the J call TRDJ1; D is unresolved. This CDR3 spans 15 amino acids. Trimming removed 4 bases at V and 2 bases at J, with 14 bases between. Germline loops: CDR1 TSWWSYY, CDR2 QGS. The CDR3 loop is CALGALIKMTDKLIF. In DNA, the CDR3 is TGTGCTCTTGGGGCCCTGATAAAGATGACCGATAAACTCATCTTT.

Notes on this clone: Other DNA sequences of this sample code for an identical CDR3. The chain has TRDV1 and TRDJ1; possibly TRDD3 for D (5 bases). CDR3 size: 18 residues. V lost 0 bases and J lost 0, with 17 bases in between. Germline loops: CDR1 TSWWSYY, CDR2 QGS. The CDR3 DNA follows: TGTGCTCTTGGGGAACTCCGGCCGGTGGGGTCGTACACCGATAAACTCATCTTT. Its protein is CALGELRPVGSYTDKLIF.

In this sample, this clone turned up a few times. The V and J genes are TRDV1 and TRDJ1, with TRDD3 matching 11 bases. The CDR3 has 20 amino acids. V gave up 3 bases and J gave up 0 bases; unmatched junction bases: 15. Germline values: CDR1 TSWWSYY, CDR2 QGS. CDR3 sequence reads: CALGDPKDWGISGYTDKLIF. The CDR3 DNA reads TGTGCTCTTGGGGACCCCAAGGACTGGGGGATATCGGGGTACACCGATAAACTCATCTTT.

The chain has TRDV1 and TRDJ1; 7 positions match TRDD3. The CDR3 is made up of 20 amino acids. Per the germline V gene, CDR1 is TSWWSYY and CDR2 is QGS. J gave up 4 bases and V 0 bases, and 20 bases lay outside the gene matches. Here the CDR3 DNA reads TGTGCTCTTGGGGAACTAACCTTACTGGGGCCCCGTAGGCCTGACGATAAACTCATCTTT. It yields the protein CALGELTLLGPRRPDDKLIF.

In the case of this clone: In the same sample, other DNA sequences code for this CDR3. The genes are TRDV2 and TRDJ1; no reliable D call. V was pared by 0 bases and J by 0 bases, with 10 bases between. Looked up from germline, CDR1 is GEAIGNYY and CDR2 is EKD. This CDR3 has 15 amino acids. The CDR3 is CACDTGRSNTDKLIF. DNA of the CDR3: TGTGCCTGTGACACCGGTCGATCGAACACCGATAAACTCATCTTT.